Presented here are 27 T cell receptor beta chains from one specimen sequenced in a study of beta chain features in type 1 diabetes. Overall study results and limits: In every one of the four CD4+ subsets, TCRB CDR3s were moderately but significantly shorter in Type 1 diabetes patients.

Their antigens remain unidentified. The sequenced template was cDNA made from the entire isolated RNA. Sequencing was performed with immunoSEQ multiplex PCR; in TCRdb, only in-frame clones are kept and a portion is missing. The sample comprises some 660,000 clones, 11% to 15% of which are singletons, and less than 0.04% rests with the top ten. Sequenced material: naive CD4+ T cells from blood. These receptor sequences come from a man between 18 and 29 years old with type 1 diabetes.

V and J are TRBV7-2 and TRBJ1-2; 7 nucleotides align to TRBD1. CDR3 size: 13 residues. With V trimmed by 4 bases and J by 7 bases, 6 bases remained unmatched. Germline loops: CDR1 SGHTA, CDR2 FQGNSA. CDR3 loop: CASSSQGGGGYTF. The CDR3 region has the DNA TGTGCCAGCAGCTCCCAGGGGGGTGGTGGCTACACCTTC.

A few counts support this clone. V gene TRBV6-5 combines with J gene TRBJ1-6; D remains unclear. The CDR3 runs 15 residues. Germline assignment: CDR1 MNHEY and CDR2 SVGAGI. The germline V and J ends were trimmed by 1 base and 10 bases, with 14 bases remaining between them. CDR3 DNA sequence: TGTGCCAGCAGTTACTTACTGGGAAGAGGGTCACCCCTCCACTTT. Protein sequence: CASSYLLGRGSPLHF.

In regard to this clone: At the DNA level, this CDR3 is encoded by other sequences in the same sample as well. The chain employs TRBV30 and TRBJ1-2; D might be TRBD1 (5 bases). Trimming left V 0 bases short and J 4 bases short, with 9 bases between. Per the germline V gene, CDR1 is GTSNPN and CDR2 is SVGIG (reference sequence). The CDR3 is 13 residues long. The CDR3 nucleotides read TGTGCCTGGAGTGTAGGGGCCGGCTATGGCTACACCTTC. Translation gives CAWSVGAGYGYTF.

The chain employs TRBV9 and TRBJ2-7, with D hard to call. The germline CDR1 and CDR2 sequences are SGDLS and YYNGEE. Trimming took off 2 bases at V and 3 bases at J, with 9 bases between the two ends. This CDR3 has 13 amino acids. The chain's CDR3 is CASSVGSHYEQYF. The CDR3 DNA is TGTGCCAGCAGCGTTGGCAGCCACTACGAGCAGTACTTC.

The genes are TRBV6-6 and TRBJ2-1; a weak D match, TRBD1 (5 bases). V lost 8 bases to trimming and J lost 0 bases, with 14 bases between them. The CDR3 is made up of 15 amino acids. Germline V gene sequence: CDR1 MNHNY, CDR2 SVGAGI (reference sequence). The CDR3 protein is CASGIRQSSYNEQFF. The CDR3 DNA is TGTGCCAGCGGGATAAGACAGAGCTCCTACAATGAGCAGTTCTTC.

This clone was seen more than once but under ten times. The chain has TRBV29-1 and TRBJ1-1, with D perhaps TRBD1 (6 bases). CDR3 size: 14 residues. With 4 bases removed from V and 0 bases from J, the gap between germline ends came to 12 bases. The V gene's germline CDR1 is SQVTM and CDR2 ANQGSEA. CDR3 protein: CSVGGGWMNTEAFF. DNA for the CDR3: TGCAGCGTTGGGGGGGGCTGGATGAACACTGAAGCTTTCTTT.

This clone was seen more than once but under ten times. The chain carries TRBV29-1 and TRBJ1-6; D ambiguous. V lost 4 bases, J lost 7 bases, and 11 bases lay in between. This CDR3 comprises 13 residues. CDR1 is SQVTM and CDR2 is ANQGSEA in the germline V gene. CDR3 protein: CSVGSALNSPLHF. The CDR3 bases are TGCAGCGTTGGGTCGGCCCTAAATTCACCCCTCCACTTT.

The table lists this clone with a few counts. This chain connects TRBV30 to TRBJ1-2, with 7 bases aligning to TRBD1. Germline CDR1 is GTSNPN and CDR2 is SVGIG (reference sequence). J was trimmed by 4 bases and V by 2 bases; bases with no gene match: 7. The CDR3 has 14 residues. CDR3 protein: CAWSTTTGPYGYTF. CDR3 DNA sequence: TGTGCCTGGAGTACGACGACAGGGCCCTATGGCTACACCTTC.

V usage is TRBV4-1 and J usage is TRBJ2-3; 7 bases agree with TRBD1. In germline, CDR1 is MGHRA, CDR2 YSYEKL. This CDR3 contains 13 residues. V dropped 2 bases and J dropped 4; count of bases not matched to a gene: 0. The CDR3 is CASSQTGADTQYF. CDR3 in DNA: TGCGCCAGCAGCCAAACAGGGGCAGATACGCAGTATTTT.

The chain employs TRBV4-3 and TRBJ1-5; TRBD1 might be the D (6 bases). Per germline, CDR1 LGHNA and CDR2 YSLEER. This CDR3 contains 15 residues. Between the trimmed V and J ends, which lost 1 base and 1 base, there was a span of 8 bases. The CDR3 DNA sequence: TGCGCCAGCAGCCAAGGGGACACAAGCAATCAGCCCCAGCATTTT. It encodes CASSQGDTSNQPQHF.

Worth noting for this clone: Within the sample, other DNA sequences also encode this same CDR3. The V call is TRBV7-9, the J call TRBJ1-1; TRBD1 matches 8 bases. CDR3 length: 12 residues. Trimming at V came to 6 bases and at J to 8 bases, leaving 5 bases not matched to a gene. Germline CDR1 and CDR2: SEHNR and FQNEAQ (reference sequence). In DNA, the CDR3 is TGTGCCAGCAGTCTCAGGGGGCCCGAAGCTTTCTTT. Amino acids: CASSLRGPEAFF.

Notes on this clone: Distinct nucleotide sequences in the sample also encode this CDR3. Here the CDR3 reads CASSLQGLVYEQYF. The CDR3 DNA is TGTGCCAGCAGCTTACAGGGACTGGTCTACGAGCAGTACTTC. The chain links TRBV7-9 to TRBJ2-7; tentatively, D is TRBD2 (6 bases). Trimming pared 2 bases from V and 3 bases from J, leaving 11 bases between. The germline gives CDR1 SEHNR, CDR2 FQNEAQ (reference sequence). The CDR3 contains 14 residues.

This clone came up a few times. The chain joins TRBV5-1 to TRBJ2-5, with no clear D. V was clipped by 0 bases and J by 2 bases, with 11 bases between them. The CDR3 is 15 residues long. From germline, CDR1 is SGHRS and CDR2 YFSETQ. CDR3 residues: CASSLDGQRQETQYF. The CDR3, as DNA: TGCGCCAGCAGCTTGGATGGGCAGAGACAAGAGACCCAGTACTTC.

There are a few counts of this clone. J is TRBJ1-5 and V is TRBV30, with no clear D. Germline CDR1 GTSNPN, CDR2 SVGIG (reference sequence). CDR3 length equals 12 residues. Trimming took off 0 bases at V and 12 bases at J, with 12 bases between the two ends. In DNA, the CDR3 is TGTGCCTGGAGTGTACCCCCGAATGGCCAGCATTTT. Amino acids: CAWSVPPNGQHF.

Regarding this clone: Mismatch with germline at one junction end may stem from a read error. This chain uses TRBV29-1 with TRBJ1-6; no reliable D call. Germline CDR1 and CDR2: SQVTM and ANQGSEA. This CDR3 spans 14 amino acids. In DNA, the CDR3 is TGCAGCGGTGAAACAGCGGGGTCCGGGTCACCCCTCCACTTT. It codes for CSGETAGSGSPLHF.

This clone was found a few times. The J gene is TRBJ1-5, the V gene TRBV6-5; 7 bases fit TRBD1. V shed 0 bases, J shed 4 bases, and the junction held 6 bases outside the gene matches. This CDR3 spans 16 amino acids. From germline, CDR1 is MNHEY and CDR2 SVGAGI. In nucleotides, the CDR3 is TGTGCCAGCAGTTACTCGATAGAGGGGGCGAATCAGCCCCAGCATTTT. The encoded protein is CASSYSIEGANQPQHF.

This chain links TRBV11-2 with TRBJ1-4, with a weak D call TRBD1 (5 bases). With 1 base removed from V and 9 bases from J, the gap between germline ends came to 18 bases. The CDR3 has 16 residues. CDR1 is SGHAT, CDR2 FQNNGV, per germline. In nucleotides, the CDR3 is TGTGCCAGCAGCTTAGGTTCGCAGGGCTGGGTTCAAAAACTGTTTTTT. Translating gives CASSLGSQGWVQKLFF.

This clone came up a few times. The CDR3 DNA reads TGTGCCTGGAGAGTGGGGATGAACACTGAAGCTTTCTTT. It translates to CAWRVGMNTEAFF. The rearrangement links TRBV30 to TRBJ1-1; D is undetermined. V dropped 3 bases and J dropped 0 bases, with 8 bases sitting between them. Germline V lookup: CDR1 GTSNPN, CDR2 SVGIG (reference sequence). This CDR3 has 13 amino acids.

This sequence joins TRBV7-2 and TRBJ1-2, with D perhaps TRBD1 (5 bases). Germline CDR1 reads SGHTA; CDR2 reads FQGNSA. This CDR3 spans 13 amino acids. The V end lost 4 bases, the J end lost 4 bases, and 10 bases lay between the germline ends. DNA for the CDR3: TGTGCCAGCAGCTCAACTGGGGGCTATGGCTACACCTTC. This sequence encodes CASSSTGGYGYTF.

This clone occurred a few times. The chain couples TRBV28 to TRBJ2-1, with 7 nucleotides matching TRBD2. Trimming cost V 7 bases and J 4 bases; bases outside gene matches: 10. Germline V gives CDR1 MDHEN, CDR2 SYDVKM. The CDR3 is 15 amino acids. For the CDR3, the DNA is TGTGCCAGCAATGCGGTCCAGCGGGATTACAATGAGCAGTTCTTC. Translation gives CASNAVQRDYNEQFF. The entire variable domain, with the rest obtained from reference TRBV28 and TRBJ2-1, is as follows: DVKVTQSSRYLVKRTGEKVFLECVQDMDHENMFWYRQDPGLGLRLIYFSYDVKMKEKGDIPEGYSVSREKKERFSLILESASTNQTSMYLCASNAVQRDYNEQFFGPGTRLTVL.

The chain has TRBV15 and TRBJ2-7; TRBD2 matches at 10 bases. Germline-derived CDR1 and CDR2 are LNHNV and YYDKDF (reference sequence). This CDR3 has 14 residues. After removal of 5 bases from V and 2 bases from J, the junction contained 3 bases not matched to a gene. The CDR3 spells CATSQTSGPYEQYF. CDR3 DNA sequence: TGTGCCACCAGCCAGACTAGCGGGCCCTACGAGCAGTACTTC. The whole variable domain, filled in from reference TRBV15 and TRBJ2-7, reads DAMVIQNPRYQVTQFGKPVTLSCSQTLNHNVMYWYQQKSSQAPKLLFHYYDKDFNNEADTPDNFQSRRPNTSFCFLDIRSPGLGDTAMYLCATSQTSGPYEQYFGPGTRLTVT.

V gene TRBV4-3 combines with J gene TRBJ2-3; 10 nucleotides align to TRBD1. Germline assignment: CDR1 LGHNA and CDR2 YSLEER. V was pared by 4 bases and J by 7 bases, with 8 bases of the junction left unmatched. This CDR3 has 15 residues. CDR3 in amino acids: CASSLWTGGFNTQYF. The DNA for the CDR3 is TGCGCCAGCAGCCTGTGGACAGGGGGTTTTAATACGCAGTATTTT.

This chain links TRBV28 with TRBJ2-5; D is perhaps TRBD1 (6 bases). V dropped 7 bases and J dropped 3 bases, with 15 bases sitting between them. CDR1 MDHEN and CDR2 SYDVKM come from the germline V gene. The CDR3 contains 14 residues. The DNA for the CDR3 is TGTGCCAGCAATCCCGTTGGGACAAAAGAGACCCAGTACTTC. It translates to CASNPVGTKETQYF.

This clone occurred a few times. The CDR3: CASSLDRTDEQFF. Here the CDR3 DNA reads TGTGCCAGCAGCTTAGACAGGACCGATGAGCAGTTCTTC. The chain employs TRBV7-2 and TRBJ2-1; D is possibly TRBD1 (5 bases). This CDR3 is built from 13 residues. Germline V gene sequence: CDR1 SGHTA, CDR2 FQGNSA. Trimming took 1 base from V and 8 from J, leaving 9 bases between them.

The CDR3 nucleotides are TGTGCCAGCCTCCAAGCGGGATGGGGAGAGACCCAGTACTTC. It is translated as CASLQAGWGETQYF. This chain connects TRBV18 to TRBJ2-5; 7 bases line up with TRBD2. Germline-derived CDR1 and CDR2 are KGHSH and LQKENI. The CDR3 totals 14 residues. V shed 8 bases and J 4 bases; nucleotides not matched to a gene: 10.

The chain combines TRBV10-3 with TRBJ2-5, with TRBD2 identical over 11 bases. Trimming cost V 2 bases and J 0 bases; bases outside gene matches: 5. Looked up from germline, CDR1 is ENHRY and CDR2 is SYGVKD. The CDR3 is 17 residues long. CDR3 sequence: CAISERTSGSYQETQYF. The CDR3, as DNA: TGTGCCATCAGTGAGAGAACTAGCGGGAGCTACCAAGAGACCCAGTACTTC.

The chain joins TRBV11-2 to TRBJ2-1; D gene unclear. The CDR3 covers 15 residues. The germline V gene has CDR1 SGHAT and CDR2 FQNNGV. Deletions cut 1 base from V and 4 bases from J, with 11 bases between. CDR3 in amino acids: CASSLVKPRYNEQFF. The CDR3 DNA sequence: TGTGCCAGCAGCTTAGTTAAGCCCAGGTACAATGAGCAGTTCTTC.